This T cell receptor beta chain was observed in a study of blood T cell repertoires in COVID-19. Generated by immunoSEQ multiplex PCR, the TCRdb table keeps only in-frame clones and is missing some. The table has 200,000 to 250,000 clones, 75% to 85% seen once. V was clipped by 0 bases and J by 10 bases, with 13 bases between them. Germline V CDR1 and CDR2: LGHNA, YNFKEQ. CDR3 length: 14 residues. The specimen sequenced was peripheral blood. This receptor was identified in a human donor in a cohort sampled during active COVID-19. The chain is built from TRBV4-2 and TRBJ2-4; tentatively, D is TRBD2 (5 bases). CDR3: CASSQEGDRPIQYF. The CDR3 DNA is TGTGCCAGCAGCCAAGAGGGAGATAGACCAATTCAGTACTTC.